Reported below is one T cell receptor beta chain. As originally analysed: Using reference gene primer amplification, nucleated cell counts were estimated. Repertoires were generated with immunoSEQ multiplex PCR, while TCRdb's copy carries only in-frame clones and drops some. V, J and clone size were drawn from that table, and D and trimming were deduced from the DNA. The sample contains roughly 200,000 clones, over 75% of which appear only once. The entry originates in a study of blood T cell repertoires in COVID-19. Study overall: In each case, the material was cDNA or gDNA derived from T cells, B-cell-depleted T cells, or PBMCs.

Germline V gene sequence: CDR1 SGHAT, CDR2 FQNNGV. The CDR3 has 14 amino acids. V lost 3 bases and J lost 5, with 13 bases in between. The receptor comes from an elderly woman with active or convalescent COVID-19. This rearrangement joins TRBV11-2 to TRBJ2-5; the D gene is possibly TRBD2 (5 bases). The material sequenced was peripheral blood. CDR3 sequence (DNA): TGTGCCAGCAGCTTTGGGTGGGGAGTTGAGACCCAGTACTTC. It codes for CASSFGWGVETQYF.